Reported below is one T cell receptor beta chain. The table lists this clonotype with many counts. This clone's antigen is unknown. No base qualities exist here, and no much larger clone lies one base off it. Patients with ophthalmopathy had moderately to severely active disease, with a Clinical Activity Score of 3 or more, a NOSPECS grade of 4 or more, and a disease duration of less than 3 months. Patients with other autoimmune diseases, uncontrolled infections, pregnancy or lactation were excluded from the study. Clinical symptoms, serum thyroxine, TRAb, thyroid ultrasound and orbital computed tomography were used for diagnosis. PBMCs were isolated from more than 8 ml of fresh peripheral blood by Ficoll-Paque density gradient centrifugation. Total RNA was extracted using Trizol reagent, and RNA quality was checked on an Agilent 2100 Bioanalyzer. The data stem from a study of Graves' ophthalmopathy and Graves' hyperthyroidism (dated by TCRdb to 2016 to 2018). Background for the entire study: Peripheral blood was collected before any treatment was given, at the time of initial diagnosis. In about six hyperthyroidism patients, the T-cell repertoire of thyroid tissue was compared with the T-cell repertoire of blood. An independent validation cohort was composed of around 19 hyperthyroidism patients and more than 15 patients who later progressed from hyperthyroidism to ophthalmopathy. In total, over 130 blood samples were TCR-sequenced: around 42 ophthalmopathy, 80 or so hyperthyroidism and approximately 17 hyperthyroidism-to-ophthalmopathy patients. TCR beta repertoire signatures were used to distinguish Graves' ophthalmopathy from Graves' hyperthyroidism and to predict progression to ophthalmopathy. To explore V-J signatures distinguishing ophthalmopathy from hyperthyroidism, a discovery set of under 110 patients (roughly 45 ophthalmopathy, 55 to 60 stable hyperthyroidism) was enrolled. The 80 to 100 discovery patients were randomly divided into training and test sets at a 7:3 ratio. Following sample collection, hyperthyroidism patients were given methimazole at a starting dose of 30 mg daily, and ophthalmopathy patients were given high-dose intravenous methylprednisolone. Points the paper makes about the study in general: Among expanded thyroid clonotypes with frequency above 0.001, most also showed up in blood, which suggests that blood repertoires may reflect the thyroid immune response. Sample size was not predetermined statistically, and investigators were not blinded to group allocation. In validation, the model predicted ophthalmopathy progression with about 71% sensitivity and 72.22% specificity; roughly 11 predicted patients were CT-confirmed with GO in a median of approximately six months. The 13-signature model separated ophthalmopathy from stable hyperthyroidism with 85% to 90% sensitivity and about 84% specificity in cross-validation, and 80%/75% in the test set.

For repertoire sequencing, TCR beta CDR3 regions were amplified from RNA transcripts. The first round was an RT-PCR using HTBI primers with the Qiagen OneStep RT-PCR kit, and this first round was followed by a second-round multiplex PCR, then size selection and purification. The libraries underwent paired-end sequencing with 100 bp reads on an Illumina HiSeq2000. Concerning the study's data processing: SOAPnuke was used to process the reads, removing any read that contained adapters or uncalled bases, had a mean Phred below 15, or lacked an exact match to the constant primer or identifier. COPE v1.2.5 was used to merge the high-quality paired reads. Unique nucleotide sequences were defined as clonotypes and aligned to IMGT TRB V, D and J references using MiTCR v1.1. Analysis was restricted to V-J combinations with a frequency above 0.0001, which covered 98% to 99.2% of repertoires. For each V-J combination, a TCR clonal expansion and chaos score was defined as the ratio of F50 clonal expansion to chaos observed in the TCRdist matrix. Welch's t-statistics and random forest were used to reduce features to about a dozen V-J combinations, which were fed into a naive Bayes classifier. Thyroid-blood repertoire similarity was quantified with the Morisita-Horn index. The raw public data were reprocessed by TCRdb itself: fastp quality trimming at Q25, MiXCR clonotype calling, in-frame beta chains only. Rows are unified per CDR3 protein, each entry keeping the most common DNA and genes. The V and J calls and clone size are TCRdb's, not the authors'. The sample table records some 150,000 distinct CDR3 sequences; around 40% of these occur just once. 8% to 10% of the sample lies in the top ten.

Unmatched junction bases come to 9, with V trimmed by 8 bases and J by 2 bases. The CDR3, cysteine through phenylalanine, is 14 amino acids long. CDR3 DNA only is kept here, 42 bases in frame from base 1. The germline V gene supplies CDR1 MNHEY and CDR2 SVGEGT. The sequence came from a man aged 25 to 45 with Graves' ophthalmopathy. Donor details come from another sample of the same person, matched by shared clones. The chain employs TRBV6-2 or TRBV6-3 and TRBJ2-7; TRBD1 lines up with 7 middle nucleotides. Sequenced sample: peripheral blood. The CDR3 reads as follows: CASARGTETYEQYF. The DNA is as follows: TGTGCCAGCGCTAGAGGGACAGAGACCTACGAGCAGTACTTC.